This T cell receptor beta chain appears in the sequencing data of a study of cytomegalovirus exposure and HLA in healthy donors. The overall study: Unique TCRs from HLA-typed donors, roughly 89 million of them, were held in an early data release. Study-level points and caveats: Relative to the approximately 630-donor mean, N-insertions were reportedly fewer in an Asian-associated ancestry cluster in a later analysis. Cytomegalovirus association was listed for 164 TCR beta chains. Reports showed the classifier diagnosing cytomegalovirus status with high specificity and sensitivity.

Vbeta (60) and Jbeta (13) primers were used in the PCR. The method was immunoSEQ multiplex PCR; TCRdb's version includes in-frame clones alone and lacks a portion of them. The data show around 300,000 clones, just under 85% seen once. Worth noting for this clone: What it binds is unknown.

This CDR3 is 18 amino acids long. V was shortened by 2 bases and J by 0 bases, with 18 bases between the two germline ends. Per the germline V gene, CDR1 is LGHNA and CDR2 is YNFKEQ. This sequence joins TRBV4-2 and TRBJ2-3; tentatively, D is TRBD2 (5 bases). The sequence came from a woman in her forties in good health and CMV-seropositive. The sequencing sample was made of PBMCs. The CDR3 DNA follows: TGTGCCAGCAGCCAAACTACCGATAACGGCGGGAGCACAGATACGCAGTATTTT. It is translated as CASSQTTDNGGSTDTQYF.